A single T cell receptor (beta chain) is shown here with its context. Its antigen remains unidentified. The data derive from a study of graft-versus-host responses after intestinal transplantation. The study's findings and limits: GvH clones appeared in recipient marrow, some first in ileum or blood.

Only in-frame clones appear in the TCRdb table, and some are missing; sequencing was by immunoSEQ multiplex PCR. Of about 51,000 clones listed, around 89% are singletons. The CDR3 length is 13 residues. V gave up 2 bases and J gave up 2 bases, with 7 bases separating them. Germline CDR1 MDHEN, CDR2 SYDVKM. The gene calls are TRBV28 and TRBJ2-7, with D uncertain. The sequencing here drew on unstimulated CD4+ T cells sorted from spleen or lymph node cells, taken before transplant. The source is a human donor who was the organ donor for an intestinal transplant. The CDR3 region has the DNA TGTGCCAGCAGTTTAGTACAGACCTACGAGCAGTACTTC. Translated, it gives CASSLVQTYEQYF.